Below, 5 T cell receptor beta chains from the same sample are listed, as sequenced in a study of cytomegalovirus exposure and HLA in healthy donors. The PCR was carried out with 60 Vbeta primers and 13 Jbeta primers. TCRdb keeps only in-frame clones here, not all; method: immunoSEQ multiplex PCR. The table includes about 120,000 clones, around 79% detected once. Sequencing was performed on PBMCs. All receptors come from a middle-aged woman in good health and CMV-seronegative.

This clone was observed a handful of times. The genes are TRBV28 and TRBJ2-5; D is possibly TRBD1 (5 bases). The CDR3 is 15 amino acids. Germline-derived CDR1 and CDR2 are MDHEN and SYDVKM. Trimming stripped 3 bases from V and 0 bases from J, with 11 bases between. The CDR3 bases are TGTGCCAGCAGTTTCCCACAGGAGTACCAAGAGACCCAGTACTTC. It translates to CASSFPQEYQETQYF.

V gene TRBV13 combines with J gene TRBJ2-1; tentatively, D is TRBD2 (6 bases). From germline, CDR1 is PRHDT and CDR2 FYEKMQ (reference sequence). V lost 4 bases and J 5 bases, leaving 12 bases between the germline ends. This CDR3 is built from 14 residues. CDR3 nucleotide sequence: TGTGCCAGCAGCTCCTTTAGCGGTCACAATGAGCAGTTCTTC. Translation gives CASSSFSGHNEQFF.

The chain couples TRBV7-9 to TRBJ1-4, with a possible D match to TRBD1 (6 bases). V was shortened by 2 bases and J by 0 bases, with 7 bases between the two germline ends. The germline V gene has CDR1 SEHNR and CDR2 FQNEAQ (reference sequence). The CDR3 loop spans 15 amino acids. The CDR3 region is CASSLQGTTNEKLFF. DNA for the CDR3: TGTGCCAGCAGCTTACAGGGGACAACTAATGAAAAACTGTTTTTT.

This clone was seen a handful of times. The rearrangement uses TRBV4-3 and TRBJ1-2, with D possibly being TRBD1 (6 bases). The length of the CDR3 is 16 residues. Germline lookup yields CDR1 LGHNA and CDR2 YSLEER. V was trimmed by 0 bases and J by 5 bases, leaving 16 bases between them. The CDR3 reads CASSQDVMDRQYGYTF. In nucleotides, the CDR3 is TGCGCCAGCAGCCAAGACGTGATGGACAGACAGTATGGCTACACCTTC.

This clone was observed a handful of times. J is TRBJ2-7 and V is TRBV5-1, with 7 bases aligning to TRBD1. The junction had 10 bases not matched to a gene; V was cut back by 4 bases and J by 12 bases. Germline CDR1 and CDR2: SGHRS and YFSETQ. CDR3 length: 12 amino acids. CDR3 DNA: TGCGCCAGCAGCGAGGGACAGCCCCGGCTGTACTTC. Translating it yields CASSEGQPRLYF. Full variable domain (missing parts from reference TRBV5-1 and TRBJ2-7): KAGVTQTPRYLIKTRGQQVTLSCSPISGHRSVSWYQQTPGQGLQFLFEYFSETQRNKGNFPGRFSGRQFSNSRSEMNVSTLELGDSALYLCASSEGQPRLYFGPGTRLTVT.